The clone carrying this T cell receptor beta chain was detected ten times or more. Via MiXCR, TCRdb re-called the 5' RACE reads, giving one row per CDR3 protein. The sample has 100,000 to 150,000 distinct CDR3 sequences, 9.3% seen once; the top ten hold approximately 3.4%. This entry is derived from a study of CD8 T cells in ankylosing spondylitis. Germline V lookup: CDR1 DFQATT, CDR2 SNEGSKA (reference sequence). V lost 0 bases, J lost 0 bases, and 3 bases stayed unmatched. The CDR3 extends over 15 amino acids. Sequenced sample: blood, either unsorted or a sorted T cell fraction (not recorded which). The receptor was isolated from a male donor with ankylosing spondylitis or in good health (not recorded which). V gene TRBV20-1 combines with J gene TRBJ2-5, with 8 bases that match TRBD2. CDR3 sequence reads: CSARDFSGNQETQYF. CDR3 DNA: TGCAGTGCTAGAGATTTTAGCGGGAACCAAGAGACCCAGTACTTC.